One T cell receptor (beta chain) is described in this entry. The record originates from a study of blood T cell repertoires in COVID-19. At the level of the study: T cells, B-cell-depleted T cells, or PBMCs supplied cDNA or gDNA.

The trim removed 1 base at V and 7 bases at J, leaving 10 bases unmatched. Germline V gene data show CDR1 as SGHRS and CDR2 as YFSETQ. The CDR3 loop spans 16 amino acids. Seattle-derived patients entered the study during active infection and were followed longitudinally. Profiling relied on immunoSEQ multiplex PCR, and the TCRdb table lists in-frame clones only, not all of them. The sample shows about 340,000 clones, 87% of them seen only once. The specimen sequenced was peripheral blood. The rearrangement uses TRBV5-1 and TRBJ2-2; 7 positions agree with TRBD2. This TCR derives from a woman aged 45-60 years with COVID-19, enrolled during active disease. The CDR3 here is CASSLSSGGGIGELFF. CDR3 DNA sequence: TGCGCCAGCAGCTTGTCTAGCGGAGGAGGGATCGGGGAGCTGTTTTTT.